Listed here are 30 T cell receptor beta chains from one sample, sequenced in a study of spatial heterogeneity in lung cancer. The time point was: sample taken at primary tumor resection. Unsorted tumor, nontumor lung tissue or cryopreserved PBMC supplied the whole RNA. One entry per CDR3 protein, called by TCRdb with MiXCR from the 5' RACE reads. The sample holds approximately 9,400 distinct CDR3 sequences, 4.5% to 6.5% seen once. Sample: PBMCs, taken at surgery. These receptors all come from a male donor with early-stage non-small cell lung cancer.

The V call is TRBV6-2 or TRBV6-3, the J call TRBJ2-1, with TRBD2 identical over 8 bases. Per germline, CDR1 MNHEY and CDR2 SVGEGT. Losses at the gene ends were 8 bases for V and 0 bases for J; bases not matched to a gene: 9. The CDR3 sequence is 16 residues long. CDR3: CASLGGGRSSYNEQFF. The CDR3, as DNA: TGTGCCAGCCTCGGGGGGGGACGAAGCTCCTACAATGAGCAGTTCTTC.

V usage is TRBV20-1 and J usage is TRBJ2-6; D may match TRBD1 or TRBD2 (6 bases each). Germline lookup yields CDR1 DFQATT and CDR2 SNEGSKA (reference sequence). The CDR3 length is 16 residues. V dropped 1 base and J dropped 0 bases, with 10 bases sitting between them. The CDR3: CSARGGARSGANVLTF. The CDR3 coding sequence is TGCAGTGCTAGAGGGGGGGCCCGCTCTGGGGCCAACGTCCTGACTTTC.

This clonotype was seen repeatedly, ten times or more. This chain uses TRBV29-1 with TRBJ2-7; D remains unclear. This CDR3 has 12 amino acids. V was clipped by 4 bases and J by 0 bases, with 7 bases between them. In germline, CDR1 is SQVTM, CDR2 ANQGSEA. The CDR3 is CSVGGRSYEQYF. The DNA for the CDR3 is TGCAGCGTTGGCGGACGCTCCTACGAGCAGTACTTC.

In its sample, this clonotype is medium-sized. The rearrangement links TRBV13 to TRBJ2-6; D possibly corresponds to TRBD1 (5 bases). CDR1 is PRHDT, CDR2 FYEKMQ, per germline (reference sequence). CDR3 length: 15 amino acids. Between the trimmed V and J ends, which lost 1 base and 2 bases, there was a span of 6 bases. The DNA for the CDR3 is TGTGCCAGCAGCTTAGTAGGGGCTGGGGCCAACGTCCTGACTTTC. Encoded protein: CASSLVGAGANVLTF.

This clonotype was detected ten times or more. The chain has TRBV10-3 and TRBJ1-2, with a tentative D call TRBD1 (5 bases). The CDR3 runs to 9 residues. The germline V gene encodes CDR1 ENHRY and CDR2 SYGVKD. The V and J ends lost 9 bases and 8 bases respectively, with 7 bases between them. CDR3 DNA: TGTGCCATGGGGGTCGGCTACACCTTC. It specifies CAMGVGYTF.

At least ten counts were recorded for this clonotype. The V gene is TRBV11-2, the J gene TRBJ2-4; D is ambiguous. The CDR3 spans 14 residues. Between the trimmed V and J ends, which lost 1 base and 8 bases, there was a span of 12 bases. The V gene's germline CDR1 is SGHAT and CDR2 FQNNGV. CDR3 sequence: CASSLGYSSDIQYF. CDR3 nucleotide sequence: TGTGCCAGCAGCTTAGGGTACAGCTCGGACATTCAGTACTTC.

There are many counts of this clonotype. V is TRBV5-1 and J is TRBJ2-1; TRBD2 agrees at 8 bases. Germline V gene data show CDR1 as SGHRS and CDR2 as YFSETQ. CDR3 length: 17 residues. Losses at the gene ends were 0 bases for V and 8 bases for J; bases not matched to a gene: 13. The CDR3 DNA reads TGCGCCAGCAGCTTGGGGGGTGTCGATAGCGGGAACTATGAGCAGTTCTTC. Its protein product is CASSLGGVDSGNYEQFF.

This clonotype has ten or more counts. The V call is TRBV29-1, the J call TRBJ2-2; D call uncertain. The CDR3 extends over 12 amino acids. V was clipped by 3 bases and J by 8 bases, with 10 bases between them. Germline V gene data show CDR1 as SQVTM and CDR2 as ANQGSEA. CDR3 DNA: TGCAGCGTTGACAACACCGGGGGGGAGCTGTTTTTT. This sequence encodes CSVDNTGGELFF.

This clonotype was picked up many times. The gene calls are TRBV28 and TRBJ2-3; 8 bases match TRBD1. The CDR3 totals 17 residues. Losses at the gene ends were 5 bases for V and 5 bases for J; bases not matched to a gene: 15. CDR1 is MDHEN, CDR2 SYDVKM, per germline. CDR3 protein: CASSGTRRTGRRDTQYF. In DNA, the CDR3 is TGTGCCAGCAGTGGTACCCGACGGACAGGGAGACGAGATACGCAGTATTTT. Supplemented by reference TRBV28 and TRBJ2-3, the full variable domain reads DVKVTQSSRYLVKRTGEKVFLECVQDMDHENMFWYRQDPGLGLRLIYFSYDVKMKEKGDIPEGYSVSREKKERFSLILESASTNQTSMYLCASSGTRRTGRRDTQYFGPGTRLTVL.

This clonotype ranks as medium-sized. The J gene is TRBJ2-3, the V gene TRBV7-2, with D uncertain. Between the trimmed V and J ends, which lost 5 bases and 1 base, there was a span of 13 bases. Per the germline V gene, CDR1 is SGHTA and CDR2 is FQGNSA. The CDR3 is 15 amino acids. CDR3 nucleotides: TGTGCCAGCAGCCCCCAGCGACGAGGCACAGATACGCAGTATTTT. This codes for CASSPQRRGTDTQYF.

This clonotype has ten or more counts. The rearrangement links TRBV20-1 to TRBJ1-4, with TRBD1 as a possible D gene (5 bases). The CDR3 contains 16 residues. Germline V gives CDR1 DFQATT, CDR2 SNEGSKA (reference sequence). V was shortened by 6 bases and J by 3 bases, with 20 bases between the two germline ends. The CDR3 DNA follows: TGCAGTGCCTACCTGCGAGGGGCGATGGCTAATGAAAAACTGTTTTTT. Its protein is CSAYLRGAMANEKLFF.

By frequency in the sample, this clonotype is medium-sized. The chain carries TRBV29-1 and TRBJ1-3; unclear D gene. Germline-derived CDR1 and CDR2 are SQVTM and ANQGSEA. V lost 7 bases and J lost 1, with 5 bases in between. There are 11 residues in the CDR3. In nucleotides, the CDR3 is TGCAGCGCGAAGTCTGGAAACACCATATATTTT. Protein sequence: CSAKSGNTIYF.

This clonotype was picked up many times. The chain combines TRBV7-2 with TRBJ2-7, with D possibly being TRBD1 (6 bases). This CDR3 comprises 14 residues. Germline lookup yields CDR1 SGHTA and CDR2 FQGNSA. Trimming shortened V by 3 bases and J by 5 bases, and 14 bases separated the two germline ends. The CDR3 bases are TGTGCCAGCAGCTTTGTAGGGGGTAGGAACGAGCAGTACTTC. Its protein product is CASSFVGGRNEQYF.

Judged by abundance, this clonotype is medium-sized (0.01 to 0.1%). The chain is built from TRBV29-1 and TRBJ2-7; 11 bases line up with TRBD2. The germline gives CDR1 SQVTM, CDR2 ANQGSEA. V dropped 6 bases and J dropped 2; count of bases not matched to a gene: 3. This CDR3 contains 13 residues. Here the CDR3 reads CSVKLAGAYEQYF. The CDR3 DNA sequence: TGCAGCGTGAAACTAGCGGGGGCCTACGAGCAGTACTTC.

This clonotype has a count of ten or more. V gene TRBV29-1 combines with J gene TRBJ1-1, with 8 positions matching TRBD1. After removal of 6 bases from V and 4 bases from J, the junction contained 7 bases not matched to a gene. The CDR3 is made up of 13 amino acids. Germline values: CDR1 SQVTM, CDR2 ANQGSEA. The CDR3 nucleotides read TGCAGCGTCTTTGGACAGGGCGGCACTGAAGCTTTCTTT. This codes for CSVFGQGGTEAFF.

This clonotype was observed many times. The V gene is TRBV4-1, the J gene TRBJ2-5, with a possible D match to TRBD1 (6 bases). Trimming removed 4 bases from V and 1 base from J, with 7 bases in between. The CDR3 covers 13 residues. The germline gives CDR1 MGHRA, CDR2 YSYEKL. The CDR3 DNA reads TGCGCCAGCAGCCCACAGGGCCAAGAGACCCAGTACTTC. It encodes CASSPQGQETQYF.

The rearrangement joins TRBV28 to TRBJ2-1, with D possibly TRBD2 on 5 matching bases. V was trimmed by 3 bases and J by 0 bases, leaving 9 bases between them. CDR1 and CDR2 (germline): MDHEN, SYDVKM. The CDR3 has 15 residues. CDR3 nucleotide sequence: TGTGCCAGCAGTTTTGGAGGTAGCTCCTACAATGAGCAGTTCTTC. Residues: CASSFGGSSYNEQFF.

In its sample, this clonotype was seen many times. The chain joins TRBV23-1 to TRBJ2-3, with D unresolved. TRBV23-1 is an ORF, and what it does is uncertain. This CDR3 is built from 15 residues. V lost 2 bases to trimming and J lost 6 bases, with 15 bases between them. Here the CDR3 DNA reads TGCGCCAGCAGTCAAATCGCATACCGCCTGGATACGCAGTATTTT. Its translation is CASSQIAYRLDTQYF.

This clonotype was detected ten times or more. The chain combines TRBV3-1 with TRBJ1-6; no reliable D call. V lost 6 bases, J lost 0 bases, and 12 bases lay in between. The CDR3 consists of 16 residues. Germline V gene sequence: CDR1 LGHDT, CDR2 YNNKEL (reference sequence). The CDR3 DNA reads TGTGCCAGCAGGCGCCGGGATACCTCCTATAATTCACCCCTCCACTTT. This encodes CASRRRDTSYNSPLHF. Variable domain in full (rest from reference TRBV3-1 and TRBJ1-6): DTAVSQTPKYLVTQMGNDKSIKCEQNLGHDTMYWYKQDSKKFLKIMFSYNNKELIINETVPNRFSPKSPDKAHLNLHINSLELGDSAVYFCASRRRDTSYNSPLHFGNGTRLTVT.

By its share, this clonotype is medium-sized. The chain employs TRBV5-5 and TRBJ2-7, with 7 bases that match TRBD1. CDR1 is SGHKS, CDR2 YYEKEE, per germline (reference sequence). The CDR3 sequence is 14 residues long. Losses at the gene ends were 1 base for V and 2 bases for J; bases not matched to a gene: 3. The CDR3 loop is CASSLTGAAYEQYF. CDR3 in DNA: TGTGCCAGCAGCTTGACAGGGGCTGCCTACGAGCAGTACTTC.

This clonotype has ten or more counts. V usage is TRBV20-1 and J usage is TRBJ2-7; D not certain. The CDR3 is 11 amino acids. From germline, CDR1 is DFQATT and CDR2 SNEGSKA (reference sequence). Trimming removed 7 bases at V and 4 bases at J, with 11 bases between. In DNA, the CDR3 is TGCAGTGGATTACTACAGTACGAGCAGTACTTC. Its translation is CSGLLQYEQYF.

This clonotype occurred many times. CDR3 sequence reads: CSVPGVRYRLREQFF. CDR3 in DNA: TGCAGCGTCCCCGGGGTGCGGTACCGCCTCCGTGAGCAGTTCTTC. V usage is TRBV29-1 and J usage is TRBJ2-1; D is possibly TRBD2 (5 bases). CDR3 length equals 15 residues. V shed 6 bases and J shed 9 bases, with 24 bases lying between them. Per the germline V gene, CDR1 is SQVTM and CDR2 is ANQGSEA.

This clonotype was seen ten or more times. In DNA form, the CDR3 reads TGCAGCGTTGAGATAGGGGGGAACACTGAAGCTTTCTTT. This translates into CSVEIGGNTEAFF. The V and J genes are TRBV29-1 and TRBJ1-1, with a weak D call TRBD1 (6 bases). The CDR3 is 13 amino acids. Trimming took off 3 bases at V and 1 base at J, with 9 bases between the two ends. Germline V CDR1 and CDR2: SQVTM, ANQGSEA.

This clonotype was recorded at least ten times. V and J are TRBV20-1 and TRBJ2-1; 10 bases fit TRBD2. V dropped 3 bases and J dropped 7; count of bases not matched to a gene: 12. The V gene's germline CDR1 is DFQATT and CDR2 SNEGSKA (reference sequence). The CDR3 totals 16 residues. CDR3 in amino acids: CSASRLAGERSNEQFF. The CDR3 DNA sequence: TGCAGTGCTAGCCGGCTAGCGGGAGAACGGTCGAATGAGCAGTTCTTC.

This clonotype was recorded many times. The J gene is TRBJ2-7, the V gene TRBV28, with 8 bases matching TRBD1. CDR1 MDHEN and CDR2 SYDVKM come from the germline V gene. The CDR3 is 16 residues long. V shed 9 bases and J 1 base; nucleotides not matched to a gene: 14. CDR3 bases: TGTGCCAGGTGGGGACAGGAGCAAACAACTTCCTACGAGCAGTACTTC. Translating gives CARWGQEQTTSYEQYF.

This clonotype was picked up many times. V usage is TRBV25-1 and J usage is TRBJ2-7; D may be TRBD1 (5 bases). CDR3 size: 14 residues. With 2 bases removed from V and 4 bases from J, the gap between germline ends came to 12 bases. Germline CDR1 MGHDK, CDR2 SYGVNS. The CDR3 here is CASSEQGPPYEQYF. The CDR3 DNA sequence: TGTGCCAGCAGTGAACAGGGTCCCCCTTACGAGCAGTACTTC.

This clonotype occurred many times. The chain carries TRBV13 and TRBJ2-7; 9 nucleotides align to TRBD1. This CDR3 has 14 residues. J lost 2 bases, V lost 5 bases, and 4 bases had no gene match. Germline values: CDR1 PRHDT, CDR2 FYEKMQ (reference sequence). The CDR3 sequence is CASSPRQGAYEQYF. DNA for the CDR3: TGTGCCAGCAGCCCGCGACAGGGGGCCTACGAGCAGTACTTC. Full variable domain (remainder filled in from reference TRBV13 and TRBJ2-7): AAGVIQSPRHLIKEKRETATLKCYPIPRHDTVYWYQQGPGQDPQFLISFYEKMQSDKGSIPDRFSAQQFSDYHSELNMSSLELGDSALYFCASSPRQGAYEQYFGPGTRLTVT.

At least ten counts were recorded for this clonotype. This chain links TRBV6-5 with TRBJ1-1; 11 nucleotides line up with TRBD1. The trim removed 5 bases at V and 4 bases at J, leaving 6 bases unmatched. This CDR3 has 15 amino acids. Germline-derived CDR1 and CDR2 are MNHEY and SVGAGI. This CDR3 is CASSKSGTGGTEAFF. CDR3 bases: TGTGCCAGCAGTAAATCCGGGACAGGGGGCACTGAAGCTTTCTTT.

At least ten counts were recorded for this clonotype. J is TRBJ2-1 and V is TRBV20-1, with 8 bases lining up with TRBD1. CDR1 and CDR2 from the germline V gene are DFQATT and SNEGSKA (reference sequence). After removal of 3 bases from V and 4 bases from J, the junction contained 5 bases not matched to a gene. This CDR3 spans 14 amino acids. In DNA, the CDR3 is TGCAGTGCTAGTACCGGGACAGGTTACAATGAGCAGTTCTTC. It is translated as CSASTGTGYNEQFF.

This clonotype was recorded many times. The chain combines TRBV3-1 with TRBJ1-1, with D perhaps TRBD1 (6 bases). Trimming cost V 4 bases and J 1 base, with 7 bases left between them. The CDR3 length is 13 residues. The V gene's germline CDR1 is LGHDT and CDR2 YNNKEL (reference sequence). The CDR3 DNA sequence: TGTGCCAGCAGCCGACAGGAGAACACTGAAGCTTTCTTT. This gives the protein CASSRQENTEAFF. Full variable domain (rest looked up from reference TRBV3-1 and TRBJ1-1): DTAVSQTPKYLVTQMGNDKSIKCEQNLGHDTMYWYKQDSKKFLKIMFSYNNKELIINETVPNRFSPKSPDKAHLNLHINSLELGDSAVYFCASSRQENTEAFFGQGTRLTVV.